Listed here is a single T cell receptor (beta chain). As yet, its antigen is unknown. Repertoires were generated with immunoSEQ multiplex PCR, while TCRdb's copy carries only in-frame clones and drops some. Of around 45,000 clones in the sample, roughly 84% are singletons; the top ten hold 8.5% to 9%. The sample comes from a study of T cells in tumors after PD-1 blockade. At the level of the study: A subset received ongoing vismodegib 150 mg daily alongside anti-PD-1 therapy.

Findings and limits, study-wide: Some novel exhausted tumor clones appeared in pre-treatment blood, suggesting peripheral recruitment.

Sequences were derived from PBMCs, sampled before anti-PD-1 therapy. The TCR sequence derives from a human donor with advanced basal cell or squamous cell carcinoma (not recorded which).

The CDR3 reads CASSFGEETQYF. The CDR3 nucleotides are TGTGCCAGCAGCTTTGGGGAAGAGACCCAGTACTTC. The V gene is TRBV5-4, the J gene TRBJ2-5; D is undetermined. V was clipped by 2 bases and J by 3 bases, with 5 bases between them. This CDR3 contains 12 residues. The germline gives CDR1 SGHNT, CDR2 YYREEE (reference sequence).